The 4 T cell receptor beta chains listed next were all sequenced from one sample in a study of PD-1 blockade in classical Hodgkin lymphoma. Brentuximab vedotin exposure varied among the patients, all of whom had relapsed after autologous stem cell transplantation. The CD4+ T cells used were purified from thawed PBMCs through magnetic negative selection. The method was immunoSEQ multiplex PCR; TCRdb's version includes in-frame clones alone and lacks a portion of them. The sample holds some 7,100 clones, about 74% seen once. Sequences were derived from CD4+ T cells from blood, sampled at baseline. These receptors were taken from a human donor with classical Hodgkin lymphoma.

The V gene is TRBV29-1, the J gene TRBJ2-3, with D possibly TRBD1 on 5 matching bases. The V gene's germline CDR1 is SQVTM and CDR2 ANQGSEA. Trimming took off 4 bases at V and 0 bases at J, with 8 bases between the two ends. The CDR3 covers 13 residues. The CDR3 loop reads CSVGQSSTDTQYF. CDR3 bases: TGCAGCGTTGGACAGTCCAGCACAGATACGCAGTATTTT.

The chain employs TRBV28 and TRBJ2-1, with D possibly being TRBD1 or TRBD2 (5 bases each). The CDR3 totals 12 residues. The V gene's germline CDR1 is MDHEN and CDR2 SYDVKM. The V end was cut by 5 bases, the J end by 10 bases, with 12 bases between. In nucleotides, the CDR3 is TGTGCCAGCAGTCCAGGGACCAGCGAGCAGTTCTTC. It is translated as CASSPGTSEQFF.

This chain uses TRBV19 with TRBJ2-4; 9 bases match TRBD2. The CDR3 covers 14 residues. Germline CDR1 LNHDA, CDR2 SQIVND (reference sequence). Trimming at V came to 6 bases and at J to 6 bases, leaving 6 bases not matched to a gene. The CDR3 reads CASSSKLAGNIQYF. CDR3 coding DNA: TGTGCCAGTAGCAGCAAACTAGCGGGAAACATTCAGTACTTC.

The J gene is TRBJ2-1, the V gene TRBV18, with 10 bases fitting TRBD2. J lost 0 bases, V lost 3 bases, and 5 bases had no gene match. This CDR3 is built from 17 residues. Germline V gives CDR1 KGHSH, CDR2 LQKENI. CDR3 in DNA: TGTGCCAGCTCACCCGGGACTAGCGTGAGCTCCTACAATGAGCAGTTCTTC. Its protein is CASSPGTSVSSYNEQFF.